The present entry profiles one T cell receptor (beta chain) with its context. Its antigen is unknown. This record belongs to a study of T cells after yellow fever vaccination. The study, taken as a whole, reports: The booster saw the reappearance of most primary-vaccination clones (96% CD4, about 85% CD8). Contaminating bulk clonotypes could be abundant in FACS-sorted repertoires.

The study made its TCR cDNA through 5'RACE template switching. That step introduced a universal primer site along with UMIs. TCRdb called the 5' RACE reads again in MiXCR, with one record for every CDR3 protein. In the table there are some 350,000 distinct CDR3 sequences, approximately 6% of which are singletons. The CDR3 has 15 amino acids. Between the trimmed V and J ends, which lost 0 bases and 5 bases, there was a span of 13 bases. Per germline, CDR1 KGHSH and CDR2 LQKENI. The source is a man in his thirties or forties who received the YFV17D yellow fever vaccine. The chain employs TRBV18 and TRBJ2-5, with a tentative D call TRBD1 (5 bases). Sequencing used PBMCs, obtained 5 days after the yellow fever booster vaccination. The CDR3 DNA reads TGTGCCAGCTCACCACCAGAACCTAAGGGGGAGACCCAGTACTTC. It translates to CASSPPEPKGETQYF.